The clone carrying this T cell receptor beta chain was recorded only once. Source study methods: Amplification with reference gene primers provided the estimates of nucleated cell counts. The repertoire was sequenced with immunoSEQ multiplex PCR; TCRdb's copy has only in-frame clones and lacks some. V, J and clone size reflect that table, while D and trimming were determined from the DNA. The sample holds about 200,000 clones; 92% are singletons and the top ten take around 1.2%. This entry is derived from a study of blood T cell repertoires in COVID-19. Background on the study: Acute and convalescent COVID-19 samples came from the United States, Italy and Spain. PBMCs, B-cell-depleted T cells, or T cells provided the cDNA or gDNA that made up the material.

The CDR3 is 13 residues long. Germline CDR1 SQVTM, CDR2 ANQGSEA. Trimming left V 5 bases short and J 3 bases short, with 13 bases between. Sequencing input: peripheral blood. The receptor's source is a young man with acute or convalescent COVID-19. The gene calls are TRBV29-1 and TRBJ1-1; D possibly corresponds to TRBD1 (5 bases). CDR3: CSVKAGLDTEAFF. In DNA, the CDR3 is TGCAGCGTTAAGGCAGGGCTGGACACTGAAGCTTTCTTT.